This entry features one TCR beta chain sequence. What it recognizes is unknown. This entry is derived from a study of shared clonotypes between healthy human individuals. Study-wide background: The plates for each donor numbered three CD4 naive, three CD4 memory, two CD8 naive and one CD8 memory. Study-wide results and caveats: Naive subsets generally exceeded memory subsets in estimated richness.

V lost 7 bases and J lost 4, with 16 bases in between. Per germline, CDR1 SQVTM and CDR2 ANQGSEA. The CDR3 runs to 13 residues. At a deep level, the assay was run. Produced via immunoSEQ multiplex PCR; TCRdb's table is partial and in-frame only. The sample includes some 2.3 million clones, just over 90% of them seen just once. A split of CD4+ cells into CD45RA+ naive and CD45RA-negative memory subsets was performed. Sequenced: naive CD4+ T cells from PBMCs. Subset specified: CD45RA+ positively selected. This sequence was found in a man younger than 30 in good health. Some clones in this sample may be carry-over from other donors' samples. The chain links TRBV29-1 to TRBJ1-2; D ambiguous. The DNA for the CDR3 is TGCAGCGGCCAGCAGTGGAATCCCTATGGCTACACCTTC. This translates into CSGQQWNPYGYTF.